The 19 T cell receptor beta chains listed next were all sequenced from one sample in a study of shared clonotypes between healthy human individuals. TCRdb keeps only in-frame clones here, not all; method: immunoSEQ multiplex PCR. The sample lists about 2.4 million clones, 90% to 95% occurring once. Sample: naive CD4+ T cells from PBMCs. Subset described: CD45RA+ positively selected. Source of these receptors: a man between 18 and 35 years old in good health. Some clones in this sample may be carry-over from other donors' samples.

V and J are TRBV7-9 and TRBJ1-4; D is undetermined. The CDR3 sequence is 15 residues long. Trimming removed 1 base from V and 5 bases from J, with 11 bases in between. Germline loops: CDR1 SEHNR, CDR2 FQNEAQ (reference sequence). The CDR3 sequence: CASSLVPGSNEKLFF. CDR3 sequence (DNA): TGTGCCAGCAGCTTAGTTCCGGGCTCAAATGAAAAACTGTTTTTT.

The chain links TRBV28 to TRBJ1-5, with 9 bases matching TRBD1. CDR1 MDHEN and CDR2 SYDVKM come from the germline V gene. The V segment lost 6 bases and the J segment 0 bases; nucleotides outside the gene matches: 15. The CDR3 length is 19 residues. The DNA of the CDR3 is TGTGCCAGCAGGTGGGGGGCCTGGGACAGGGAGAATAGCAATCAGCCCCAGCATTTT. It encodes CASRWGAWDRENSNQPQHF. Full variable domain (missing parts from reference TRBV28 and TRBJ1-5): DVKVTQSSRYLVKRTGEKVFLECVQDMDHENMFWYRQDPGLGLRLIYFSYDVKMKEKGDIPEGYSVSREKKERFSLILESASTNQTSMYLCASRWGAWDRENSNQPQHFGDGTRLSIL.

V is TRBV7-2 and J is TRBJ2-7; D unresolved. The ends were cut back, 1 base at V and 3 bases at J, with 10 bases in the middle. CDR1 and CDR2 from the germline V gene are SGHTA and FQGNSA. The CDR3 covers 14 residues. CDR3 sequence (DNA): TGTGCCAGCAGCTTAGAGAGATCTAACTACGAGCAGTACTTC. This gives the protein CASSLERSNYEQYF. The full variable domain, completed using reference TRBV7-2 and TRBJ2-7, is GAGVSQSPSNKVTEKGKDVELRCDPISGHTALYWYRQSLGQGLEFLIYFQGNSAPDKSGLPSDRFSAERTGGSVSTLTIQRTQQEDSAVYLCASSLERSNYEQYFGPGTRLTVT.

V gene TRBV28 combines with J gene TRBJ2-7; the D gene is possibly TRBD2 (6 bases). The V gene lost 4 bases and the J gene lost 2 bases, with 21 bases spanning the gap. This CDR3 spans 17 amino acids. CDR1 and CDR2 from the germline V gene are MDHEN and SYDVKM. This CDR3 reads CASSSPLGWEVPYEQYF. The CDR3 bases are TGTGCCAGCAGTTCCCCGTTGGGGTGGGAGGTACCCTACGAGCAGTACTTC.

The chain uses TRBV21-1 and TRBJ2-7; the D segment call TRBD2 is taken from the table without a DNA check. TRBV21-1 is assigned pseudogene status. The CDR3 is 11 residues long. CDR3 bases: TGTGCCAGCAGTATCTCCCCCCGGCAGTACTTC. It codes for CASSISPRQYF.

V and J are TRBV27 and TRBJ2-5, with TRBD2 matching 10 bases. The germline CDR1 and CDR2 sequences are MNHEY and SMNVEV (reference sequence). V gave up 5 bases and J gave up 5 bases; unmatched junction bases: 14. CDR3 length: 17 residues. CDR3 coding DNA: TGTGCCAGCAGTCCACTTCTAGGACTAGCGGCCTTCGAGACCCAGTACTTC. This sequence encodes CASSPLLGLAAFETQYF.

The chain carries TRBV4-1 and TRBJ2-1, with D possibly called TRBD1 or TRBD2 (6 bases each). Per germline, CDR1 MGHRA and CDR2 YSYEKL. This CDR3 has 13 residues. Trimming removed 6 bases at V and 6 bases at J, with 12 bases between. The CDR3 loop is CASSLQGGNEQFF. CDR3 DNA sequence: TGCGCCAGCAGTTTACAGGGAGGCAATGAGCAGTTCTTC.

The CDR3 DNA follows: TGCGCCAGCAGCCAAGACACAACAGGGGGATCGGGCGAGCAGTACTTC. This codes for CASSQDTTGGSGEQYF. This chain links TRBV4-1 with TRBJ2-5; 8 bases agree with TRBD1. The closer fit of TRBJ2-7 to the DNA end suggests the J call may be wrong. The CDR3 totals 16 residues. CDR1 is MGHRA and CDR2 is YSYEKL in the germline V gene.

The chain carries TRBV28 and TRBJ1-5, with D uncertain. Trimming cost V 2 bases and J 0 bases, with 8 bases left between them. This CDR3 contains 15 residues. CDR1 and CDR2 (germline): MDHEN, SYDVKM. The CDR3 here is CASSLITYSNQPQHF. The DNA of the CDR3 is TGTGCCAGCAGTTTAATCACTTATAGCAATCAGCCCCAGCATTTT.

The CDR3 region has the DNA TGTGCCAGCAGCCTGTCGTTTTCCTACGAGCAGTACTTC. It encodes CASSLSFSYEQYF. The chain employs TRBV7-2 and TRBJ2-7, with D hard to call. The V end lost 5 bases, the J end lost 1 base, and 9 bases lay between the germline ends. The CDR3 contains 13 residues. Germline V lookup: CDR1 SGHTA, CDR2 FQGNSA.

The J gene is TRBJ2-1, the V gene TRBV7-2, with D possibly being TRBD2 (6 bases). The V gene's germline CDR1 is SGHTA and CDR2 FQGNSA. This CDR3 spans 14 amino acids. With 5 bases removed from V and 2 bases from J, the gap between germline ends came to 10 bases. The CDR3, as DNA: TGTGCCAGCAGCCCTCGGACTACCTACAATGAGCAGTTCTTC. It translates to CASSPRTTYNEQFF.

The CDR3 loop reads CASSFSSLGGEQFF. As DNA, the CDR3 is TGTGCCAGCAGCTTTAGTTCGCTGGGGGGTGAGCAGTTCTTC. The chain is built from TRBV7-3 and TRBJ2-1, with D maybe TRBD2 (6 bases). Germline values: CDR1 SGHTA, CDR2 FQGTGA. V gave up 3 bases and J gave up 9 bases, with 15 bases separating them. The CDR3 sequence is 14 residues long.

The chain employs TRBV18 and TRBJ2-1, with 10 bases fitting TRBD2. The V gene end was trimmed by 0 bases and the J gene end by 14 bases; junction bases not matched to a gene: 10. CDR1 and CDR2 (germline): KGHSH, LQKENI. The CDR3 extends over 15 amino acids. The CDR3 here is CASSPPGLAVEGEFF. In DNA, the CDR3 is TGTGCCAGCTCACCACCCGGACTAGCGGTAGAGGGTGAGTTCTTC.

The V call is TRBV11-2, the J call TRBJ2-3; 8 nucleotides agree with TRBD1. V lost 5 bases to trimming and J lost 5 bases; unmatched junction nucleotides: 12. The CDR3 loop spans 16 amino acids. Looked up from germline, CDR1 is SGHAT and CDR2 is FQNNGV. CDR3: CASSPLWTGSLDTQYF. Here the CDR3 DNA reads TGTGCCAGCAGCCCTTTGTGGACAGGGAGTTTAGATACGCAGTATTTT.

The chain employs TRBV9 and TRBJ2-5, with 7 bases lining up with TRBD2. The V gene's germline CDR1 is SGDLS and CDR2 YYNGEE. The trim removed 2 bases at V and 5 bases at J, leaving 12 bases unmatched. The CDR3 extends over 16 amino acids. CDR3 nucleotide sequence: TGTGCCAGCAGCGTGACTTGGACTAGGAGGTTGGAGACCCAGTACTTC. Residues: CASSVTWTRRLETQYF.

The rearrangement uses TRBV27 and TRBJ1-3; a possible D gene is TRBD1 (6 bases). Germline loops: CDR1 MNHEY, CDR2 SMNVEV (reference sequence). The CDR3 contains 14 residues. Between the trimmed V and J ends, which lost 4 bases and 1 base, there was a span of 8 bases. The CDR3: CASSYTGSGNTIYF. CDR3 nucleotide sequence: TGTGCCAGCAGTTACACAGGGTCTGGAAACACCATATATTTT.

Worth noting for this clone: Different DNA sequences within this sample yield the same CDR3. This chain links TRBV5-1 with TRBJ1-1; unclear D gene. This CDR3 is 13 amino acids long. V dropped 4 bases and J dropped 2 bases, with 9 bases sitting between them. The germline CDR1 and CDR2 sequences are SGHRS and YFSETQ. The CDR3 DNA reads as TGCGCCAGCAGCCAAGGGCCTAACACTGAAGCTTTCTTT. This translates into CASSQGPNTEAFF.

This chain uses TRBV19 with TRBJ2-3; a possible D gene is TRBD1 (5 bases). Trimming pared 3 bases from V and 3 bases from J, leaving 13 bases between. The CDR3 consists of 15 residues. Germline V CDR1 and CDR2: LNHDA, SQIVND (reference sequence). The CDR3 DNA follows: TGTGCCAGTAGTATGAATCAGGGATCAACAGATACGCAGTATTTT. This codes for CASSMNQGSTDTQYF.

The V gene is TRBV4-1, the J gene TRBJ1-2; D is perhaps TRBD1 (6 bases). V was clipped by 3 bases and J by 6 bases, with 17 bases between them. Looked up from germline, CDR1 is MGHRA and CDR2 is YSYEKL. CDR3 length: 15 amino acids. CDR3 region: CASSQVGQTLNGYTF. In DNA form, the CDR3 reads TGCGCCAGCAGCCAGGTAGGACAGACTCTTAATGGCTACACCTTC.